The 19 T cell receptor beta chains below come from one sample, sequenced in a study of glioma-infiltrating T cells. Amplification of TCR alpha and beta CDR3 regions from RNA used iRepertoire nested multiplex PCR. TCRdb recomputed calls from the multiplex PCR reads with MiXCR, one row per CDR3 protein. This sample yields 150,000 or so distinct CDR3 sequences, of which about 39% are seen a single time; roughly 20% belongs to the top ten. Sequenced material: glioma tissue, nonneoplastic brain tissue, or PBMCs (not recorded which). The receptors come from a human donor with low-grade glioma or glioblastoma, undergoing nonglioma brain surgery, or in good health (not recorded which).

This clonotype appeared many times. V and J are TRBV6-1 and TRBJ2-1, with 10 bases matching TRBD1. In germline, CDR1 is MNHNS, CDR2 SASEGT. V lost 7 bases to trimming and J lost 4 bases; unmatched junction nucleotides: 1. This CDR3 is built from 13 residues. The CDR3 spells CASTGQGYNEQFF. CDR3 in DNA: TGTGCCAGCACGGGACAGGGGTACAATGAGCAGTTCTTC.

The chain uses TRBV6-2 or TRBV6-3 and TRBJ2-2; D is possibly TRBD1 (5 bases). The V and J ends lost 5 bases and 5 bases respectively, with 12 bases between them. The CDR3 runs to 14 residues. Germline V gene data show CDR1 as MNHEY and CDR2 as SVGEGT. CDR3 sequence reads: CASSKTEDTGELFF. The CDR3 nucleotides are TGTGCCAGCAGTAAGACAGAGGATACCGGGGAGCTGTTTTTT.

This clonotype appeared a few times. The chain combines TRBV6-1 with TRBJ2-3; D may match TRBD1 or TRBD2 (6 bases each). Trimming shortened V by 6 bases and J by 0 bases, and 13 bases separated the two germline ends. Per germline, CDR1 MNHNS and CDR2 SASEGT. This CDR3 has 15 residues. Written as DNA, the CDR3 is TGTGCCAGCAGCCTCCGGGGGCCGAGCACAGATACGCAGTATTTT. Translated: CASSLRGPSTDTQYF.

As to this clonotype: With a much larger clone just one base away, this may be a read error. The CDR3: CASSSGGGRAKNIQCF. The CDR3 DNA is TGTGCCAGCAGTTCTGGGGGGGGGAGAGCCAAAAACATTCAGTGCTTC. The V call is TRBV28, the J call TRBJ2-4, with 7 bases fitting TRBD2. CDR3 size: 16 residues. Germline lookup yields CDR1 MDHEN and CDR2 SYDVKM.

This clonotype was detected a few times. The gene calls are TRBV20-1 and TRBJ2-1; 8 bases line up with TRBD2. V was clipped by 5 bases and J by 5 bases; unmatched bases: 5. CDR1 and CDR2 (germline): DFQATT, SNEGSKA (reference sequence). CDR3 length equals 13 residues. CDR3 nucleotides: TGCAGTGCTTTGGGACTAGTGGACAATGAGCAGTTCTTC. Its translation: CSALGLVDNEQFF.

As regards this clonotype: The germline gene is not matched at one end of the junction; a read error may be the cause. The rearrangement links TRBV6-2 or TRBV6-3 to TRBJ1-4; 10 bases align to TRBD1. The CDR3 contains 19 residues. Germline assignment: CDR1 MNHEY and CDR2 SVGEGT. Here the CDR3 DNA reads TGTGCCAGCAGTTACTTCCCCCCCGGGACAGGGGCAACTAATAAAAAACTGTTTTTT. Encoded protein: CASSYFPPGTGATNKKLFF.

In the case of this clonotype: This sequence may be a read error, since a much larger clone differs from it by one base. V gene TRBV6-2 or TRBV6-3 combines with J gene TRBJ2-3; D tentatively reads TRBD1 or TRBD2 (5 bases each). The CDR3 totals 11 residues. CDR1 is MNHEY and CDR2 is SVGEGT in the germline V gene. The CDR3 DNA reads as TGTGCCAGCAGTCAGGGAGATACGCAGGATTTT. As protein: CASSQGDTQDF.

With respect to this clonotype: With a much larger clone just one base away, this may be a read error. The rearrangement joins TRBV28 to TRBJ2-1, with TRBD1 matching 9 bases. Unmatched junction bases numbered 11, after V lost 4 bases and J lost 10 bases. Germline CDR1 reads MDHEN; CDR2 reads SYDVKM. The CDR3 has 15 amino acids. This chain's CDR3 is CASSYRMTGGYEQFF. CDR3 nucleotides: TGTGCCAGCAGTTACAGGATGACAGGGGGATACGAGCAGTTCTTC.

The V call is TRBV7-3, the J call TRBJ2-1; the match to TRBD1 covers 11 bases. The CDR3 has 15 amino acids. J was trimmed by 7 bases and V by 5 bases; bases with no gene match: 7. Germline-derived CDR1 and CDR2 are SGHTA and FQGTGA. The CDR3 DNA follows: TGTGCCAGCAGCCCAGGGACAGGGGGAGGGAATGAGCAGTTCTTC. Translation gives CASSPGTGGGNEQFF.

This clonotype came up a few times. The genes are TRBV4-3 and TRBJ2-1; 10 nucleotides align to TRBD2. The trim removed 4 bases at V and 4 bases at J, leaving 13 bases unmatched. Per the germline V gene, CDR1 is LGHNA and CDR2 is YSLEER. This CDR3 spans 18 amino acids. Here the CDR3 DNA reads TGCGCCAGCAGCCGACAAAGCCCGTTAGCGGGGGGATACAATGAGCAGTTCTTC. This translates into CASSRQSPLAGGYNEQFF.

The chain recombines TRBV4-1 with TRBJ2-7, with D unresolved. CDR1 and CDR2 (germline): MGHRA, YSYEKL. Trimming pared 1 base from V and 4 bases from J, leaving 14 bases between. There are 15 residues in the CDR3. CDR3 region: CASSQVGRNRYEQYF. Here the CDR3 DNA reads TGCGCCAGCAGCCAAGTCGGTAGGAATCGGTACGAGCAGTACTTC.

The chain recombines TRBV2 with TRBJ1-1; no definite D call. The CDR3 consists of 13 residues. In germline, CDR1 is SNHLY, CDR2 FYNNEI. The germline V and J ends were trimmed by 6 bases and 6 bases, with 14 bases remaining between them. The CDR3 reads CASSLDPRSEAFF. DNA for the CDR3: TGTGCCAGCAGCCTGGACCCGAGATCTGAAGCTTTCTTT.

This clonotype was found a few times. This chain connects TRBV6-1 to TRBJ2-5; D tentatively reads TRBD1 or TRBD2 (6 bases each). CDR3 length equals 13 residues. V was clipped by 5 bases and J by 5 bases, with 12 bases between them. Germline lookup yields CDR1 MNHNS and CDR2 SASEGT. The CDR3 loop reads CASSSRGPETQYF. Written as DNA, the CDR3 is TGTGCCAGCAGTTCTCGGGGGCCGGAGACCCAGTACTTC.

This clonotype has a handful of counts. The V gene is TRBV29-1, the J gene TRBJ1-1; D gene unclear. V lost 0 bases and J 7 bases, leaving 6 bases between the germline ends. CDR1 is SQVTM, CDR2 ANQGSEA, per germline. The CDR3 runs to 11 residues. CDR3 sequence: CSVEDLYEAFF. The CDR3 DNA reads TGCAGCGTTGAAGATCTTTATGAAGCTTTCTTT.

The rearrangement uses TRBV28 and TRBJ1-6, with 11 bases matching TRBD1. V lost 1 base, J lost 10 bases, and 6 bases stayed unmatched. The CDR3 loop spans 16 amino acids. Germline loops: CDR1 MDHEN, CDR2 SYDVKM. The CDR3 here is CASSLFVGQGGSPLHF. The CDR3 bases are TGTGCCAGCAGTTTATTTGTGGGACAGGGGGGATCACCCCTCCACTTT.

V usage is TRBV20-1 and J usage is TRBJ2-7; tentatively, D is TRBD1 or TRBD2 (5 bases each). CDR1 DFQATT and CDR2 SNEGSKA come from the germline V gene (reference sequence). V lost 6 bases and J lost 0, with 21 bases in between. The CDR3 loop spans 16 amino acids. In DNA form, the CDR3 reads TGCAGTGCCCCGACCTGGGACCGCTTTTCCTCCTACGAGCAGTACTTC. As protein: CSAPTWDRFSSYEQYF.

This clonotype was seen repeatedly, ten times or more. J is TRBJ1-1 and V is TRBV19; D perhaps matches TRBD1 (5 bases). Trimming left V 5 bases short and J 2 bases short, with 9 bases between. This CDR3 is built from 13 residues. Germline values: CDR1 LNHDA, CDR2 SQIVND (reference sequence). Written as DNA, the CDR3 is TGTGCCAGTAGTTTGACAGTTAACACTGAAGCTTTCTTT. Translating gives CASSLTVNTEAFF. The full variable domain, rest sourced from reference TRBV19 and TRBJ1-1, is DGGITQSPKYLFRKEGQNVTLSCEQNLNHDAMYWYRQDPGQGLRLIYYSQIVNDFQKGDIAEGYSVSREKKESFPLTVTSAQKNPTAFYLCASSLTVNTEAFFGQGTRLTVV.

This clonotype was counted a few times. Germline is not matched at one junction end, which may reflect a read error. The V and J genes are TRBV7-2 and TRBJ2-1; D uncertain. The germline V gene encodes CDR1 SGHTA and CDR2 FQGNSA. CDR3 length: 16 residues. The CDR3 loop reads CARSPYDWSSYNEQFF. CDR3 sequence (DNA): TGTGCCCGCAGCCCCTACGACTGGAGCTCCTACAATGAGCAGTTCTTC.

The chain recombines TRBV4-3 with TRBJ2-3; D may be TRBD2 (6 bases). CDR3 length: 17 residues. Trimming shortened V by 3 bases and J by 2 bases, and 18 bases separated the two germline ends. Germline CDR1 LGHNA, CDR2 YSLEER. In DNA form, the CDR3 reads TGCGCCAGCAGCCAGTCGGCTGGGACTCCTGTCACAGATACGCAGTATTTT. As protein: CASSQSAGTPVTDTQYF.